These 3 T cell receptor beta chains were all obtained from the same sample, sequenced in a study of blood T cell repertoires in COVID-19. The method was immunoSEQ multiplex PCR; TCRdb's version includes in-frame clones alone and lacks a portion of them. This table has under 100,000 clones, around 85% appearing once. The sequencing sample was made of peripheral blood. These receptors were taken from a man older than 75 with active or convalescent COVID-19.

The chain employs TRBV7-2 and TRBJ2-5, with D hard to call. This CDR3 spans 14 amino acids. Trimming left V 1 base short and J 2 bases short, with 8 bases between. From germline, CDR1 is SGHTA and CDR2 FQGNSA. The CDR3 reads CASSLGPRQETQYF. The CDR3 nucleotides read TGTGCCAGCAGCTTAGGCCCCAGACAAGAGACCCAGTACTTC.

This clone has only a few counts. V usage is TRBV7-2 and J usage is TRBJ1-2; 11 positions match TRBD1. Germline V gene sequence: CDR1 SGHTA, CDR2 FQGNSA. CDR3 length: 15 residues. After removal of 2 bases from V and 5 bases from J, the junction contained 4 bases not matched to a gene. This chain's CDR3 is CASSLSGQGAYGYTF. The CDR3 DNA sequence: TGTGCCAGCAGCTTATCCGGACAGGGGGCGTATGGCTACACCTTC.

The genes are TRBV7-3 and TRBJ2-6; D remains ambiguous. Germline values: CDR1 SGHTA, CDR2 FQGTGA. The ends were cut back, 5 bases at V and 0 bases at J, with 8 bases in the middle. The CDR3 has 15 residues. The CDR3 DNA sequence: TGTGCCAGCAGCCTCCTAATCTCTGGGGCCAACGTCCTGACTTTC. Protein: CASSLLISGANVLTF.